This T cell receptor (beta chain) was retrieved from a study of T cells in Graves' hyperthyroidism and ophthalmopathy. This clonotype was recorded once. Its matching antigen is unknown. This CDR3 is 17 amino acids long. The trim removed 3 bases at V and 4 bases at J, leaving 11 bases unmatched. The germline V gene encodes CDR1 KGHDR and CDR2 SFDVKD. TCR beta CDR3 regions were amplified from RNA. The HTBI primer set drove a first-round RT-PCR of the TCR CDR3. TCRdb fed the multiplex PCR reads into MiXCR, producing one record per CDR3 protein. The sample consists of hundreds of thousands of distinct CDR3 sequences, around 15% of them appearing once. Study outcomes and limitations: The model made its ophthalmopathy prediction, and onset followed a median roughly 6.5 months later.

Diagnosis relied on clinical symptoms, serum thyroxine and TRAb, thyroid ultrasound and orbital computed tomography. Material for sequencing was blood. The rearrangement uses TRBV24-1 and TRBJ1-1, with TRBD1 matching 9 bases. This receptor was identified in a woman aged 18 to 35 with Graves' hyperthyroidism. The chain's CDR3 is CATSDLITGGLSTEAFF. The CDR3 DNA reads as TGTGCCACCAGTGATCTCATCACAGGGGGCCTGAGCACTGAAGCTTTCTTT.